Below are 27 T cell receptor beta chains sequenced from a single sample in a study of CD8+CD57+ T cells in acquired aplastic anemia. TCR beta VDJ and CDR3 profiles were obtained from a genomic DNA template. Using its own MiXCR run on the reads, TCRdb lists one record per CDR3 protein. The sample records about 200,000 distinct CDR3 sequences, 40% to 60% being singletons. Those patients picked for sequencing had displayed CD8+CD57+ cell expansion on flow cytometry. Sequencing was done on a sample of sorted CD4+, CD8+, or CD8+CD57+ T cells (not recorded which) from PBMCs. Source of these receptors: a human donor with aplastic anemia.

This clonotype was observed many times. V usage is TRBV5-5 and J usage is TRBJ2-2; 8 bases are a match to TRBD1. Per the germline V gene, CDR1 is SGHKS and CDR2 is YYEKEE (reference sequence). The CDR3 is 17 amino acids. V dropped 4 bases and J dropped 0; count of bases not matched to a gene: 8. Here the CDR3 DNA reads TGTGCCAGCAGCCCAATCGCAGGGGGCACGAACACCGGGGAGCTGTTTTTT. As protein: CASSPIAGGTNTGELFF.

V and J are TRBV7-9 and TRBJ1-2; 8 nucleotides match TRBD1. The V gene end was trimmed by 5 bases and the J gene end by 5 bases; junction bases not matched to a gene: 7. The CDR3 has 14 residues. Germline lookup yields CDR1 SEHNR and CDR2 FQNEAQ (reference sequence). The CDR3 protein is CASSPPTGEYGYTF. As DNA, the CDR3 is TGTGCCAGCAGCCCTCCGACAGGGGAGTATGGCTACACCTTC.

The chain couples TRBV20-1 to TRBJ1-2; TRBD1 agrees at 10 bases. This CDR3 has 13 amino acids. CDR1 and CDR2 from the germline V gene are DFQATT and SNEGSKA (reference sequence). V lost 5 bases to trimming and J lost 8 bases; unmatched junction nucleotides: 8. CDR3 residues: CSADPGQGIGYTF. CDR3 DNA sequence: TGCAGTGCTGACCCGGGACAGGGGATCGGCTACACCTTC.

This clonotype appeared once. This sequence joins TRBV7-9 and TRBJ1-5; a possible D gene is TRBD1 (5 bases). This CDR3 region has 12 residues. Germline-derived CDR1 and CDR2 are SEHNR and FQNEAQ (reference sequence). Between the trimmed V and J ends, which lost 6 bases and 6 bases, there was a span of 9 bases. DNA of the CDR3: TGTGCCAGCAGTGCAGGGAGTCAGCCCCAGCATTTT. This gives the protein CASSAGSQPQHF.

As to this clonotype: The junction and the germline gene differ at one end; a read error may be behind it. This chain connects TRBV19 to TRBJ1-4; 8 bases line up with TRBD1. From germline, CDR1 is LNHDA and CDR2 SQIVND (reference sequence). This CDR3 region has 14 residues. The CDR3 reads CASSPWTGSEKLVF. In DNA, the CDR3 is TGTGCCAGTAGTCCGTGGACAGGGAGTGAAAAACTGGTTTTT.

This clonotype showed up many times. This sequence joins TRBV12-3 or TRBV12-4 and TRBJ1-5, with D tentatively TRBD1 (5 bases). CDR3 length: 15 residues. Trimming stripped 1 base from V and 1 base from J, with 8 bases between. The CDR3 here is CASSLVGASNQPQHF. In nucleotides, the CDR3 is TGTGCCAGCAGTTTAGTCGGGGCCAGCAATCAGCCCCAGCATTTT.

At least ten counts were recorded for this clonotype. CDR3 sequence reads: CASSDPGRFYEQYF. DNA of the CDR3: TGTGCCAGCAGTGACCCCGGCCGTTTCTACGAGCAGTACTTC. The gene calls are TRBV6-1 and TRBJ2-7; the D is unclear. The CDR3 is made up of 14 amino acids. V lost 3 bases to trimming and J lost 3 bases, with 12 bases between them. CDR1 is MNHNS and CDR2 is SASEGT in the germline V gene.

Concerning this clonotype itself: A clone one base away is much larger, so this may be a read error. The chain joins TRBV7-2 to TRBJ2-3, with D perhaps assigned TRBD1 or TRBD2 (6 bases each). Germline V gene lookup returns CDR1 SGHTA and CDR2 FQGNSA. CDR3 length: 17 residues. The CDR3 here is CASSQDRGRRVPDTQYF. The CDR3 DNA is TGCGCCAGCAGCCAAGATCGGGGGCGGAGGGTCCCAGATACGCAGTATTTT. The variable domain in full, with the rest retrieved from reference TRBV7-2 and TRBJ2-3, is GAGVSQSPSNKVTEKGKDVELRCDPISGHTALYWYRQSLGQGLEFLIYFQGNSAPDKSGLPSDRFSAERTGGSVSTLTIQRTQQEDSAVYLCASSQDRGRRVPDTQYFGPGTRLTVL.

This clonotype was observed a handful of times. The chain employs TRBV7-9 and TRBJ1-5, with D unresolved. Deletions cut 3 bases from V and 7 bases from J, with 4 bases between. In germline, CDR1 is SEHNR, CDR2 FQNEAQ (reference sequence). This CDR3 spans 11 amino acids. CDR3 protein: CASSLGQPQHF. CDR3 nucleotides: TGTGCCAGCAGCTTGGGGCAGCCCCAGCATTTT.

This clonotype was counted many times. The rearrangement links TRBV20-1 to TRBJ1-4; TRBD1 agrees at 7 bases. V was pared by 1 base and J by 7 bases, with 9 bases of the junction left unmatched. Germline CDR1 DFQATT, CDR2 SNEGSKA (reference sequence). The length of the CDR3 is 15 residues. DNA of the CDR3: TGCAGTGCTAGAGCCAACAGGGGCCGGGGTGAAAAACTGTTTTTT. Its protein is CSARANRGRGEKLFF.

The chain recombines TRBV5-1 with TRBJ2-7, with TRBD1 matching over 7 bases. This CDR3 has 15 residues. Germline V gives CDR1 SGHRS, CDR2 YFSETQ. V shed 2 bases and J 3 bases; nucleotides not matched to a gene: 8. Written as DNA, the CDR3 is TGCGCCAGCAGCTTCTCGGGACAGCGAGTCTACGAGCAGTACTTC. This translates into CASSFSGQRVYEQYF.

CDR3 DNA: TGTGCCAGTAGTCAATCCGGGACAGGGCCTGAAAAACTGTTTTTT. Residues: CASSQSGTGPEKLFF. The rearrangement links TRBV19 to TRBJ1-4, with 9 bases fitting TRBD1. The CDR3 runs to 15 residues. V lost 5 bases and J lost 7; bases outside the gene matches: 8. Germline CDR1 reads LNHDA; CDR2 reads SQIVND (reference sequence).

This CDR3 is CAWSVYSGTSNYGYTF. The CDR3 DNA reads as TGTGCCTGGAGTGTATATTCGGGCACATCTAACTATGGCTACACCTTC. The genes are TRBV30 and TRBJ1-2; D is unresolved. Germline V lookup: CDR1 GTSNPN, CDR2 SVGIG (reference sequence). The CDR3 totals 16 residues. With 0 bases removed from V and 0 bases from J, the gap between germline ends came to 14 bases.

Details on this clonotype: The junction departs from germline at one end; a sequencing error may be responsible. The chain carries TRBV6-5 and TRBJ1-5, with TRBD1 identical over 9 bases. Germline CDR1 reads MNHEY; CDR2 reads SVGAGI. The CDR3 sequence is 15 residues long. Here the CDR3 reads CAISERDRDGQPQHF. As DNA, the CDR3 is TGTGCCATCAGTGAGCGGGACAGGGACGGTCAGCCCCAGCATTTT.

The genes are TRBV15 and TRBJ1-1, with D possibly matching TRBD1 (5 bases). This CDR3 contains 14 residues. V lost 3 bases and J lost 2, with 10 bases in between. Per germline, CDR1 LNHNV and CDR2 YYDKDF (reference sequence). The CDR3 reads CATSRGGINTEAFF. The CDR3 DNA sequence: TGTGCCACCAGCAGGGGGGGAATCAACACTGAAGCTTTCTTT.

The chain couples TRBV15 to TRBJ1-1; 7 positions match TRBD1. The germline gives CDR1 LNHNV, CDR2 YYDKDF (reference sequence). Trimming at V came to 3 bases and at J to 1 base, leaving 5 bases not matched to a gene. The CDR3 covers 15 residues. CDR3 sequence: CATSSRDRGNTEAFF. CDR3 DNA sequence: TGTGCCACCAGCAGCCGGGACAGAGGGAACACTGAAGCTTTCTTT.

This clonotype was detected ten times or more. This chain links TRBV7-8 with TRBJ1-2, with 9 bases lining up with TRBD1. CDR1 SGHVS and CDR2 FQNEAQ come from the germline V gene. The ends lost 2 bases at V and 6 bases at J; junction bases unmatched: 4. The CDR3 loop spans 14 amino acids. The CDR3 region is CASSLMGQGHGYTF. In DNA, the CDR3 is TGTGCCAGCAGCTTAATGGGACAGGGCCATGGCTACACCTTC.

Only a few counts were recorded for this clonotype. This chain links TRBV7-9 with TRBJ1-2; TRBD1 matches at 9 bases. V shed 4 bases, J shed 8 bases, and the junction held 14 bases outside the gene matches. The CDR3 contains 16 residues. In germline, CDR1 is SEHNR, CDR2 FQNEAQ (reference sequence). CDR3 sequence: CASSYDGTTGTGGYTF. CDR3 nucleotides: TGTGCCAGCAGCTACGACGGAACCACCGGGACAGGGGGCTACACCTTC.

The table lists this clonotype with many counts. V is TRBV6-5 and J is TRBJ1-4; unclear D gene. Germline assignment: CDR1 MNHEY and CDR2 SVGAGI. The CDR3 length is 15 residues. Trimming pared 6 bases from V and 0 bases from J, leaving 11 bases between. CDR3 coding DNA: TGTGCCAGCAGAACACTGAGTGCAACTAATGAAAAACTGTTTTTT. It is translated as CASRTLSATNEKLFF.

A word on this clonotype: At one end the junction does not follow the germline gene, possibly because of a read error. This chain connects TRBV15 to TRBJ1-4; 8 positions match TRBD1. The CDR3 sequence is 13 residues long. The germline CDR1 and CDR2 sequences are LNHNV and YYDKDF (reference sequence). The CDR3 sequence is CATGRDRGEKLFF. As DNA, the CDR3 is TGTGCCACCGGCAGAGACAGGGGTGAAAAACTGTTTTTT.

CDR3 sequence (DNA): TGCAGCGTTTTACAGTCAACTAATGAAAAACTGTTTTTT. Translated, it gives CSVLQSTNEKLFF. The gene calls are TRBV29-1 and TRBJ1-4; unclear D gene. V was shortened by 5 bases and J by 0 bases, with 7 bases between the two germline ends. Germline lookup yields CDR1 SQVTM and CDR2 ANQGSEA. The CDR3 is 13 residues long.

The chain joins TRBV15 to TRBJ2-1, with 15 nucleotides matching TRBD2. Trimming removed 8 bases from V and 1 base from J; junction bases left unmatched: 3. Germline CDR1 is LNHNV and CDR2 is YYDKDF (reference sequence). CDR3 length equals 16 residues. Written as DNA, the CDR3 is TGTGCCACCCTGGGACTAGCGGGGGGATCCTACAATGAGCAGTTCTTC. Translated: CATLGLAGGSYNEQFF.

At least ten counts were recorded for this clonotype. V gene TRBV5-1 combines with J gene TRBJ2-6; D is ambiguous. Trimming left V 1 base short and J 0 bases short, with 5 bases between. This CDR3 spans 15 amino acids. CDR1 and CDR2 from the germline V gene are SGHRS and YFSETQ. The CDR3 DNA sequence: TGCGCCAGCAGCTTGAGTTACTCTGGGGCCAACGTCCTGACTTTC. Encoded protein: CASSLSYSGANVLTF.

Concerning this clonotype itself: It is likely a read error, because the conserved phenylalanine at the end of the CDR3 is missing. CDR3 bases: TGTGCCAGCAGCCCCGGGACAGCTAGCACTGAAGCTTTCTCT. Amino acids: CASSPGTASTEAFS. This rearrangement joins TRBV11-3 to TRBJ1-1; 7 nucleotides match TRBD1. Germline V CDR1 and CDR2: SGHNT, YENEEA. The junction had 7 bases not matched to a gene; V was cut back by 5 bases and J by 4 bases. The CDR3 covers 14 residues.

Only a few counts were recorded for this clonotype. This chain joins TRBV15 and TRBJ1-2; D unclear. The CDR3 is made up of 12 amino acids. Germline V gives CDR1 LNHNV, CDR2 YYDKDF (reference sequence). Trimming pared 4 bases from V and 6 bases from J, leaving 9 bases between. CDR3 sequence: CATSNRANGYTF. The CDR3 DNA follows: TGTGCCACCAGCAATCGGGCGAATGGCTACACCTTC.

At least ten counts were recorded for this clonotype. The chain is built from TRBV2 and TRBJ2-1, with TRBD1 matching 9 bases. Germline V CDR1 and CDR2: SNHLY, FYNNEI. The CDR3 consists of 15 residues. V was pared by 6 bases and J by 9 bases, with 12 bases of the junction left unmatched. The CDR3 loop is CASRGWDREGSEQFF. The CDR3, as DNA: TGTGCCAGCAGGGGTTGGGACAGGGAAGGAAGTGAGCAGTTCTTC.

This rearrangement joins TRBV2 to TRBJ2-1; no clear D gene. The CDR3 has 15 residues. V was pared by 1 base and J by 0 bases, with 7 bases between. Per the germline V gene, CDR1 is SNHLY and CDR2 is FYNNEI. This CDR3 is CASSEELSSYNEQFF. The CDR3 bases are TGTGCCAGCAGTGAAGAGCTTAGCTCCTACAATGAGCAGTTCTTC.